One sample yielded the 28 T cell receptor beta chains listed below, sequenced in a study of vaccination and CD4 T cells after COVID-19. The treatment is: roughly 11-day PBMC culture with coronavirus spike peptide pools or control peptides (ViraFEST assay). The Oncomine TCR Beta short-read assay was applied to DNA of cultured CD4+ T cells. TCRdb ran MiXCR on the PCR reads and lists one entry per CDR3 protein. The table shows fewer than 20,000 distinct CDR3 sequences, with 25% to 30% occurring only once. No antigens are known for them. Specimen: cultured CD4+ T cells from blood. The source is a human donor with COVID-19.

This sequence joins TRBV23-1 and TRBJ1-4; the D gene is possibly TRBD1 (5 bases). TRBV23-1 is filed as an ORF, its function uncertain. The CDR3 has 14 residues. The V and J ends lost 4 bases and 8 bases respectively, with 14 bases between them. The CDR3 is CASSPLGPKEKLFF. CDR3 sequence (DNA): TGCGCCAGCAGTCCCCTGGGGCCGAAGGAAAAACTGTTTTTT.

The CDR3 DNA reads as TGTGCCAGCAGCTTAGAAAGTGAGCGGAGAGGCTACGAGCAGTACTTC. Translated: CASSLESERRGYEQYF. V usage is TRBV7-6 and J usage is TRBJ2-7, with a tentative D call TRBD2 (5 bases). The germline V gene encodes CDR1 SGHVS and CDR2 FNYEAQ. V lost 1 base to trimming and J lost 3 bases, with 16 bases between them. This CDR3 is 16 amino acids long. Variable domain in full (rest from reference TRBV7-6 and TRBJ2-7): GAGVSQSPRYKVTKRGQDVALRCDPISGHVSLYWYRQALGQGPEFLTYFNYEAQQDKSGLPNDRFSAERPEGSISTLTIQRTEQRDSAMYRCASSLESERRGYEQYFGPGTRLTVT.

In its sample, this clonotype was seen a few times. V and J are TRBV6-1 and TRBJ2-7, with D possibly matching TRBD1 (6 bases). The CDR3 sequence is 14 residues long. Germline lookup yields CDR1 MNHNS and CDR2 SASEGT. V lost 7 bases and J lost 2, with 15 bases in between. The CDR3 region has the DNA TGTGCCAGCAACCAACAGGGTCTTACCTACGAGCAGTACTTC. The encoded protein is CASNQQGLTYEQYF.

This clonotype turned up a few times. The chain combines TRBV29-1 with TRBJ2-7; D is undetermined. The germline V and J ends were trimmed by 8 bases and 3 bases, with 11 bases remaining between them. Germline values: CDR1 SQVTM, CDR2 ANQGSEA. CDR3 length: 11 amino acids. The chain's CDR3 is CSFTRNYEQYF. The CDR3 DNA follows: TGCAGCTTCACTCGGAACTACGAGCAGTACTTC.

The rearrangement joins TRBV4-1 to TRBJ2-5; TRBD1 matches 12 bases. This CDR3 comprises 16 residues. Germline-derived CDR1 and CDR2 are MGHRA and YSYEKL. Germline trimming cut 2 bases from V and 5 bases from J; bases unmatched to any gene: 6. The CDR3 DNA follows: TGCGCCAGCAGCCAAACCGGGACAGGGGGCTGGGAGACCCAGTACTTC. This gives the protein CASSQTGTGGWETQYF.

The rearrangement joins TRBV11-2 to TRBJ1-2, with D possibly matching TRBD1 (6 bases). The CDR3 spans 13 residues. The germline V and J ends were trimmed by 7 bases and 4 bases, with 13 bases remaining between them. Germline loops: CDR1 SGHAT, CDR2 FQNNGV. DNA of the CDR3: TGTGCCAGCACCCTTGACAGGACCTATGGCTACACCTTC. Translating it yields CASTLDRTYGYTF.

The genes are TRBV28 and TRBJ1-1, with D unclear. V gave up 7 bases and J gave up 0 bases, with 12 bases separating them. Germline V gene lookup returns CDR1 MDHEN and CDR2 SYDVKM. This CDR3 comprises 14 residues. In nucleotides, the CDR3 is TGTGCCAGCACCCTGACTGCTTTGAACACTGAAGCTTTCTTT. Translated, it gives CASTLTALNTEAFF.

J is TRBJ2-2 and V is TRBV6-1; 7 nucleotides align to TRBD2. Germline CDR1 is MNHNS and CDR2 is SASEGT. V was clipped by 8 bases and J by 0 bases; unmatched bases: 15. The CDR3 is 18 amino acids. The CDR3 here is CASPGGGAGNTNTGELFF. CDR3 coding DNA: TGTGCCAGCCCTGGGGGGGGAGCAGGGAACACGAACACCGGGGAGCTGTTTTTT.

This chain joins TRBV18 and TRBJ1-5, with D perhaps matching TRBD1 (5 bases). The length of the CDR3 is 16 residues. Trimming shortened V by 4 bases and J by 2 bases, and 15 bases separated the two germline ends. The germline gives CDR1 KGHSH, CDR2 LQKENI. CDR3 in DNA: TGTGCCAGCTCACAAACGCAGGGAGGTGGCAATCAGCCCCAGCATTTT. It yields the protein CASSQTQGGGNQPQHF.

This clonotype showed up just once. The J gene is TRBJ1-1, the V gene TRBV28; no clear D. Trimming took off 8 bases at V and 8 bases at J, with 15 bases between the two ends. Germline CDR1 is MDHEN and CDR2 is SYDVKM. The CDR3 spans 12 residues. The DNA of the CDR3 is TGTGCCAGCCGGACCTATACTCGGGAAGCTTTCTTT. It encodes CASRTYTREAFF.

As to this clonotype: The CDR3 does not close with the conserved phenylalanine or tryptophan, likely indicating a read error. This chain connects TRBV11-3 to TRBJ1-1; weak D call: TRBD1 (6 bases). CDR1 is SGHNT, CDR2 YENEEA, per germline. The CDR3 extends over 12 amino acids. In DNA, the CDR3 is TGTGCCAACAGCTTACAGGGTTATGAAGCTTTCCTT. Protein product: CANSLQGYEAFL.

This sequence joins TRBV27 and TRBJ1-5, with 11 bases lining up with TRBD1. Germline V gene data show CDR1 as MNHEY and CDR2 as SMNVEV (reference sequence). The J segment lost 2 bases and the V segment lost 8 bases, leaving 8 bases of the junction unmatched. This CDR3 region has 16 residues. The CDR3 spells CASGGQGAKGNQPQHF. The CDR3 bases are TGTGCCAGCGGAGGACAGGGGGCGAAGGGCAATCAGCCCCAGCATTTT.

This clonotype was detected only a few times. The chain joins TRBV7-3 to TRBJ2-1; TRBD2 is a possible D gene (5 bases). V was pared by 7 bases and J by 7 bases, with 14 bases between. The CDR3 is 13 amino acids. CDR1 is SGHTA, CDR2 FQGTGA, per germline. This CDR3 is CASNSGDRNEQFF. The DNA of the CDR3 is TGTGCCAGCAATTCCGGGGATCGGAATGAGCAGTTCTTC.

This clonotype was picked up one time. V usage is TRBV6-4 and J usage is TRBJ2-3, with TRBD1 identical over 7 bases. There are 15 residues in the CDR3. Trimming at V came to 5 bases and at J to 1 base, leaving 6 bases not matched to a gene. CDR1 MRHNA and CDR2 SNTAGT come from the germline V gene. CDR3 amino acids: CASSQRQGGTDTQYF. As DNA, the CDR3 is TGTGCCAGCAGTCAACGACAGGGCGGCACAGATACGCAGTATTTT.

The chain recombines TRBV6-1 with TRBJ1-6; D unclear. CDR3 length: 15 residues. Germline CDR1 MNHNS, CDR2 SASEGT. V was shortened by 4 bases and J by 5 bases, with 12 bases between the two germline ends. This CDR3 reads CASSVEARNNSPLHF. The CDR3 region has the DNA TGTGCCAGCAGTGTCGAAGCACGAAATAATTCACCCCTCCACTTT.

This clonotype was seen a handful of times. CDR3 region: CASSQDRGGGTDTQYF. In DNA form, the CDR3 reads TGCGCCAGCAGCCAAGATCGGGGGGGCGGCACAGATACGCAGTATTTT. The rearrangement links TRBV4-1 to TRBJ2-3, with TRBD2 identical over 8 bases. CDR3 length equals 16 residues. Per germline, CDR1 MGHRA and CDR2 YSYEKL. V was clipped by 0 bases and J by 1 base; unmatched bases: 3.

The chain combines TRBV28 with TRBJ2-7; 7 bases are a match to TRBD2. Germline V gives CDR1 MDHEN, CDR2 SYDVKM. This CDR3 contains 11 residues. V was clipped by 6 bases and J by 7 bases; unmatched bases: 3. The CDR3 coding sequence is TGTGCCAGCAGAGCGGGGAGTGAGCAGTACTTC. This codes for CASRAGSEQYF.

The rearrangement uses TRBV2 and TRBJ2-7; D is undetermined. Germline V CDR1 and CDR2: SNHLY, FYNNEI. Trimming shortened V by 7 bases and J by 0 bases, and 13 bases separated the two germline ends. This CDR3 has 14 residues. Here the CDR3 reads CASKRDKPSYEQYF. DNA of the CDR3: TGTGCCAGCAAGCGTGATAAACCCTCCTACGAGCAGTACTTC.

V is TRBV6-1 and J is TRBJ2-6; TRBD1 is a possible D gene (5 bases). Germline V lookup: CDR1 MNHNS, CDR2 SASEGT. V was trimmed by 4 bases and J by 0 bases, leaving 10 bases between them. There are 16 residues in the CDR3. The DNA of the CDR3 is TGTGCCAGCAGTGCCCAGACAGTCTCTGGGGCCAACGTCCTGACTTTC. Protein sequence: CASSAQTVSGANVLTF.

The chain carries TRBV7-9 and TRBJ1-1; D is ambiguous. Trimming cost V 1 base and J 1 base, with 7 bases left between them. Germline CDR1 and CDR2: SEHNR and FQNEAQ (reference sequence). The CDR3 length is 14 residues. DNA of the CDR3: TGTGCCAGCAGCTTAGTACGGGGGAACACTGAAGCTTTCTTT. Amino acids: CASSLVRGNTEAFF.

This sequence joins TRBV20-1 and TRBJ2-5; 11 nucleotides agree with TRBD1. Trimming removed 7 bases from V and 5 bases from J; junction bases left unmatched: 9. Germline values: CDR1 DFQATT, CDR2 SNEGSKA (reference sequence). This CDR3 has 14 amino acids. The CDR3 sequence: CSVSGTGGKETQYF. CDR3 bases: TGCAGTGTGTCCGGGACAGGGGGGAAGGAGACCCAGTACTTC.

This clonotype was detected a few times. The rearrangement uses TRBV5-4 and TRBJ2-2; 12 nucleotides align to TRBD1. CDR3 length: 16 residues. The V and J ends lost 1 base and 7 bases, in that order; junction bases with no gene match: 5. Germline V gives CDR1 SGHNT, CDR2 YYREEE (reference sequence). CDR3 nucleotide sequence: TGTGCCAGCAGCTTGCCCGGGACAGGGGGCTTCGGGGAGCTGTTTTTT. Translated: CASSLPGTGGFGELFF. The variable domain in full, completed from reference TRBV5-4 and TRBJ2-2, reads ETGVTQSPTHLIKTRGQQVTLRCSSQSGHNTVSWYQQALGQGPQFIFQYYREEENGRGNFPPRFSGLQFPNYSSELNVNALELDDSALYLCASSLPGTGGFGELFFGEGSRLTVL.

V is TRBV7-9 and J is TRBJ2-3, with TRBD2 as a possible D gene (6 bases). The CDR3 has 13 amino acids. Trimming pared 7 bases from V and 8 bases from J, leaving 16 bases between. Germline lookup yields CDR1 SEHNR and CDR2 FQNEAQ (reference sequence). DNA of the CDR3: TGTGCCAGCACCCTCAGTCCGGAGGGTACGCAGTATTTT. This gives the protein CASTLSPEGTQYF.

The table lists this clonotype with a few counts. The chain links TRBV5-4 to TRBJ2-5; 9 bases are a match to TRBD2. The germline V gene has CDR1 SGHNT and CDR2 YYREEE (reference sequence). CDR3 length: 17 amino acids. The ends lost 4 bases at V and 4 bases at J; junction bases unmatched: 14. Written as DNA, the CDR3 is TGTGCCAGCAGCCATGGAGCGCGGGGGGGCCCTCGAGAGACCCAGTACTTC. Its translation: CASSHGARGGPRETQYF.

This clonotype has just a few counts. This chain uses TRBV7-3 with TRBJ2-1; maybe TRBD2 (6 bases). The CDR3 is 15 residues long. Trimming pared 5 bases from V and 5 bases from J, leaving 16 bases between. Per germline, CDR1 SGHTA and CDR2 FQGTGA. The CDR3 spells CASSQGLAKNNEQFF. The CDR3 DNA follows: TGTGCCAGCAGCCAGGGACTCGCGAAAAACAATGAGCAGTTCTTC.

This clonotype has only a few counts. The CDR3 DNA reads TGTGCCAGCCTCCTCCGGTTGGGTAATTCACCCCTCCACTTT. Residues: CASLLRLGNSPLHF. The chain carries TRBV7-2 and TRBJ1-6; D not certain. V was pared by 8 bases and J by 6 bases, with 14 bases between. The CDR3 has 14 amino acids. Germline V lookup: CDR1 SGHTA, CDR2 FQGNSA.

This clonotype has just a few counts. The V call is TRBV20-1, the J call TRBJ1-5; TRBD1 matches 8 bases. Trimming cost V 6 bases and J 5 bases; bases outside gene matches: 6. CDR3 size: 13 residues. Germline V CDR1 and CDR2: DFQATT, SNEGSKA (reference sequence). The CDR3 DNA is TGCAGTGCCAGACAGGGGAGTTATCAGCCCCAGCATTTT. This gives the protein CSARQGSYQPQHF.

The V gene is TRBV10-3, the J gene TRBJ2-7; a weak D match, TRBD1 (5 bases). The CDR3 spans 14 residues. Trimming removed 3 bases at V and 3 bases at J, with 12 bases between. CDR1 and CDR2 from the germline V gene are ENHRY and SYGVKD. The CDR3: CAISDTTASYEQYF. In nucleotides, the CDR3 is TGTGCCATCAGTGACACGACAGCCAGCTACGAGCAGTACTTC.